This TCR beta chain stems from a study of shared clonotypes between healthy human individuals (dated by TCRdb to the early 2020s). Regarding the research as a whole: The cohort comprised two women and a few men aged 18 to 49 years. Leukapheresis yielded between about 0.8 and 8.9 billion PBMCs per donor. Per donor, three plates each were used for CD4 naive and CD4 memory, two for CD8 naive, and one for CD8 memory. To increase sequencing depth and limit assay-specific biases, different laboratories used diverse techniques to prepare libraries and sequence TCR repertoires. The study deeply sequenced blood TCR repertoires of five healthy adults to estimate repertoire size and the extent of clonotype sharing between individuals.

Overall study outcomes, separate from this receptor: Because the study included only a small number of donors, the genetic and exposure-history diversity represented was limited. Sampling was restricted to blood, and TCR repertoires in tissues likely differ from the TCR repertoires found in blood. Sharing across four donors was observed for approximately 4.6% of naive CD4, over 3% of naive CD8, 2.3% of memory CD4, and approximately 0.41% of memory CD8 clonotypes. Pairwise subsampling indicated that sequencing depth was expected to affect the degree of clonotype sharing among donors. Estimated clonotype richness was generally larger for naive than for memory subsets. Compared with non-shared clonotypes, clonotypes shared by all four sorted-subset donors had higher generation probabilities. Rarefaction of sorted-subset datasets indicated incomplete sequencing despite the large sequencing depth.

Remarks on this clone: Its antigen target is currently unknown. Per-base quality was not reported, and no clone a single base away is much larger than it.

The donors were healthy, HIV-negative adults with no recently reported acute infections or vaccinations. Only Caucasian adults living in Nashville, Tennessee, USA were represented among the donors. CD4+ T cells were enriched through magnetic negative selection, after which naive cells were positively selected on CD45RA and the remaining negative fraction served as the memory subset. Blood was collected by leukapheresis, and PBMCs were isolated by Ficoll-Histopaque density gradient centrifugation and then cryopreserved in liquid nitrogen vapor phase. Analytical flow cytometry was used to check the purity and quantity of each magnetically sorted T cell population. Each sorted fraction had its genomic DNA isolated and then quantified by UV absorbance on a Nanodrop 2000c. TCR CDR3 regions were amplified from genomic DNA by multiplex PCR using the deep immunoSEQ assay. For each cell subset, the extracted genomic DNA was distributed evenly across all wells of several immunoSEQ 96-well plates, and each plate served as one replicate. For sorted subsets, each replicate PCR was loaded with 200 ng genomic DNA, equivalent to 25,000 to 30,000 T cell genomes. Purified libraries were measured with a Qubit 3.0 fluorometer, size-checked on a Bioanalyzer 2100, and measured again with the KAPA Library Quantification kit. Every immunoSEQ 96-well plate was sequenced on a dedicated single-read 150-cycle Illumina NextSeq 550 flow cell. On the study's bioinformatics: Because the immunoSEQ output included only junctional sequences and no quality scores, the filtering could not be the same as the filtering used for full-length reads. To assign V/J genes and CDR3, sequences were annotated against IMGT germline references using PyIR, a Python wrapper for IgBLAST v1.9. Reads were filtered out if the reads had weak V/J assignments (E-value above 1e-6), no CDR3, stop codons, out-of-frame junctions, or ambiguous translated residues. V3J clonotypes were defined as sequences sharing an identical inferred V gene, J gene, and CDR3 amino acid sequence. Percentage overlap between repertoires was computed as shared unique clonotypes divided by the size of the smaller repertoire. Richness of each repertoire was evaluated using RTK rarefaction, the Chao1 estimator, and Recon v2.1 estimates of unobserved clonotypes. OLGA was used to compute generation probabilities for all TCRbeta clonotypes that the gDNA method yielded from a handful of donors. TCRdb carries this immuneACCESS record with in-frame sequences only. Its versions omit some clonotypes, under half of them owing to an unresolved V gene in the studies checked, with the rest unexplained. V and J calls and clone size come straight from that table; D and trimming were deduced from the DNA. The sample table contains some 1.5 million clones; only one count was recorded for 98% of them. About 0.42% of the sample rests with the top ten.

Material for sequencing was naive CD4+ T cells sorted from blood. Taken with the paper, the label for cell subset or site translates to: CD45RA+ positively selected. This TCR was sampled from a man aged 25 to 45 in good health.

For the CDR3, the sequence is CSVETGGTDTQYF. The DNA reads TGCAGCGTTGAGACAGGGGGGACAGATACGCAGTATTTT. The chain was built from TRBV29-1 and TRBJ2-3; the central 9 bases match TRBD1. At the junction V is shortened by 3 bases and J by 3 bases; bases outside the gene matches: 1. Taken from the germline V gene, the CDR1 and CDR2 loops are SQVTM and ANQGSEA. From the cysteine up to the phenylalanine, the CDR3 has a length of 13 residues. The retained sequence is limited to the CDR3, 39 bases, with the frame set at the first base.